A single sample is the source of the 25 T cell receptor beta chains below, sequenced in a study of T-cell reconstitution after alpha-beta-depleted transplantation in children. Unique molecular identifiers were incorporated when the TCRbeta library was constructed. TCRdb passed the PCR reads through MiXCR, listing each CDR3 protein once. The sample carries 280,000 or so distinct CDR3 sequences, 9.5% to 13% recorded once. The starting material was peripheral blood, obtained 180 days after TCRalphabeta/CD19-depleted stem cell transplant. Receptors originate from a male patient aged 2-15 years who had a stem cell transplant for chronic granulomatous disease, so the T cells may come from the graft donor.

This clonotype has a count of ten or more. The chain recombines TRBV6-1 with TRBJ2-1, with 9 bases lining up with TRBD2. The J segment lost 3 bases and the V segment lost 6 bases, leaving 6 bases of the junction unmatched. The V gene's germline CDR1 is MNHNS and CDR2 SASEGT. There are 15 residues in the CDR3. CDR3 bases: TGTGCCAGCAGCAAACTAGCGGGTCTCTACAATGAGCAGTTCTTC. Translated, it gives CASSKLAGLYNEQFF.

CDR3 protein: CATSRGANKETQYF. The CDR3 bases are TGTGCCACCAGCAGAGGGGCCAACAAGGAGACCCAGTACTTC. The chain carries TRBV15 and TRBJ2-5; D not resolved. CDR3 length: 14 residues. From germline, CDR1 is LNHNV and CDR2 YYDKDF (reference sequence). Trimming stripped 1 base from V and 5 bases from J, with 11 bases between.

This clonotype was observed many times. V and J are TRBV10-3 and TRBJ2-1; no clear D. Per germline, CDR1 ENHRY and CDR2 SYGVKD. V was shortened by 5 bases and J by 7 bases, with 12 bases between the two germline ends. The CDR3 is made up of 13 amino acids. DNA of the CDR3: TGTGCCATCAGTCCCACCGAAAGTAATGAGCAGTTCTTC. It translates to CAISPTESNEQFF.

This clonotype was counted many times. The rearrangement uses TRBV20-1 and TRBJ2-3; 10 bases match TRBD2. Trimming cost V 4 bases and J 2 bases; bases outside gene matches: 12. Germline V gene data show CDR1 as DFQATT and CDR2 as SNEGSKA (reference sequence). The CDR3 is 17 residues long. This CDR3 is CSAMPYRTSGNTDTQYF. DNA for the CDR3: TGCAGTGCTATGCCCTATCGGACTAGCGGAAACACAGATACGCAGTATTTT.

This clonotype was detected ten times or more. The chain employs TRBV6-1 and TRBJ2-3, with TRBD1 identical over 7 bases. Germline trimming cut 1 base from V and 1 base from J; bases unmatched to any gene: 5. The CDR3 is made up of 16 amino acids. CDR1 MNHNS and CDR2 SASEGT come from the germline V gene. The CDR3 region has the DNA TGTGCCAGCAGTGAAGACAGGGGCGTTGGCACAGATACGCAGTATTTT. It encodes CASSEDRGVGTDTQYF.

On this clonotype itself: It may be a read error: a sequence one base away is much more abundant. V gene TRBV7-8 combines with J gene TRBJ1-4, with 9 bases aligning to TRBD1. The ends lost 5 bases at V and 4 bases at J; junction bases unmatched: 8. Per germline, CDR1 SGHVS and CDR2 FQNEAQ. The CDR3 consists of 16 residues. Here the CDR3 reads CASSPRTGAGNEKLFF. CDR3 nucleotide sequence: TGTGCCAGCAGCCCACGGACAGGGGCGGGTAATGAAAAACTGTTTTTT.

This clonotype appeared many times. This chain connects TRBV18 to TRBJ2-7; D uncertain. The germline gives CDR1 KGHSH, CDR2 LQKENI. The ends were cut back, 6 bases at V and 7 bases at J, with 22 bases in the middle. This CDR3 spans 15 amino acids. CDR3 bases: TGTGCCAGCTCGGGCTTTGCCATGGGATTTTGGGAGCAGTACTTC. Translation: CASSGFAMGFWEQYF.

This clonotype was recorded many times. The V gene is TRBV18, the J gene TRBJ1-3; D is undetermined. The CDR3 consists of 16 residues. Trimming left V 4 bases short and J 0 bases short, with 13 bases between. From germline, CDR1 is KGHSH and CDR2 LQKENI. DNA for the CDR3: TGTGCCAGCTCACTCCCAAGACTTAACTCTGGAAACACCATATATTTT. It specifies CASSLPRLNSGNTIYF. The entire variable domain, with the rest obtained from reference TRBV18 and TRBJ1-3, is as follows: NAGVMQNPRHLVRRRGQEARLRCSPMKGHSHVYWYRQLPEEGLKFMVYLQKENIIDESGMPKERFSAEFPKEGPSILRIQQVVRGDSAAYFCASSLPRLNSGNTIYFGEGSWLTVV.

Worth noting for this clonotype: Just one base apart from a much larger clone, this may be a read error. V usage is TRBV28 and J usage is TRBJ2-3, with D possibly being TRBD1 (5 bases). The CDR3 has 15 residues. With 6 bases removed from V and 4 bases from J, the gap between germline ends came to 17 bases. Germline values: CDR1 MDHEN, CDR2 SYDVKM. This chain's CDR3 is CASRTRAGWADTQYF. CDR3 in DNA: TGTGCCAGCAGAACCAGGGCAGGATGGGCAGATACGCAGTATTTT.

This clonotype occurred many times. The chain has TRBV4-2 and TRBJ2-2; TRBD2 agrees at 13 bases. CDR3 length equals 20 residues. V was pared by 1 base and J by 0 bases, with 8 bases of the junction left unmatched. The V gene's germline CDR1 is LGHNA and CDR2 YNFKEQ. As DNA, the CDR3 is TGTGCCAGCAGCCAAGGGAGTGGACTAGCGGGAGTACCGAACACCGGGGAGCTGTTTTTT. This codes for CASSQGSGLAGVPNTGELFF.

Many counts were recorded for this clonotype. This chain links TRBV20-1 with TRBJ2-3; 9 bases align to TRBD2. With V trimmed by 3 bases and J by 2 bases, 6 bases remained unmatched. Germline assignment: CDR1 DFQATT and CDR2 SNEGSKA (reference sequence). The CDR3 runs to 15 residues. CDR3 bases: TGCAGTGCTAGGAGAAGCGGGGGGACCACAGATACGCAGTATTTT. This codes for CSARRSGGTTDTQYF.

This clonotype was seen ten or more times. The chain uses TRBV3-1 and TRBJ1-5; D possibly corresponds to TRBD1 (6 bases). The V end was cut by 3 bases, the J end by 3 bases, with 9 bases between. The CDR3 consists of 14 residues. Germline lookup yields CDR1 LGHDT and CDR2 YNNKEL (reference sequence). The DNA of the CDR3 is TGTGCCAGCAGCCATCGGACAGTCAATCAGCCCCAGCATTTT. Protein: CASSHRTVNQPQHF.

This clonotype was observed many times. V gene TRBV5-1 combines with J gene TRBJ2-2; weak D call: TRBD2 (6 bases). Germline values: CDR1 SGHRS, CDR2 YFSETQ. The germline V and J ends were trimmed by 4 bases and 7 bases, with 11 bases remaining between them. The CDR3 is 13 residues long. CDR3: CASSPAGIGELFF. CDR3 bases: TGCGCCAGCAGCCCGGCGGGGATCGGGGAGCTGTTTTTT.

The rearrangement joins TRBV12-3 or TRBV12-4 to TRBJ1-4; D ambiguous. The CDR3 is made up of 13 amino acids. Trimming left V 8 bases short and J 6 bases short, with 13 bases between. In DNA form, the CDR3 reads TGTGCCAGCTCCAACGCAGGCCATGAAAAACTGTTTTTT. It specifies CASSNAGHEKLFF.

This clonotype was counted once. A much more abundant neighbour one base away suggests this may be a read error. The V and J genes are TRBV5-6 and TRBJ2-7; the match to TRBD2 covers 8 bases. Germline V gives CDR1 SGHDT, CDR2 YYEEEE. The length of the CDR3 is 14 residues. The CDR3 here is CASRLAGRGVEQYF. The CDR3 DNA reads TGTGCCAGCAGGTTGGCCGGGAGGGGAGTCGAGCAGTACTTC.

V and J are TRBV7-2 and TRBJ1-4; 9 bases agree with TRBD1. V trimming: 3 bases; J trimming: 7 bases; junction bases outside the gene matches: 6. Germline V lookup: CDR1 SGHTA, CDR2 FQGNSA. CDR3 length: 15 residues. CDR3 sequence: CASSLGGTGSEKLFF. In nucleotides, the CDR3 is TGTGCCAGCAGCTTGGGGGGGACAGGGTCTGAAAAACTGTTTTTT.

This clonotype came up many times. This chain connects TRBV5-1 to TRBJ1-2; D possibly corresponds to TRBD1 (5 bases). CDR3 length: 14 residues. Trimming took off 1 base at V and 5 bases at J, with 12 bases between the two ends. The germline V gene has CDR1 SGHRS and CDR2 YFSETQ. In DNA form, the CDR3 reads TGCGCCAGCAGCTTGTACGGGGCCCTATATGGCTACACCTTC. This gives the protein CASSLYGALYGYTF.

The genes are TRBV7-9 and TRBJ2-1, with TRBD2 identical over 7 bases. The CDR3 loop spans 14 amino acids. The V gene's germline CDR1 is SEHNR and CDR2 FQNEAQ (reference sequence). V trimming: 1 base; J trimming: 6 bases; junction bases outside the gene matches: 3. The CDR3 reads CASSLGAGVNEQFF. In DNA form, the CDR3 reads TGTGCCAGCAGCTTAGGGGCGGGAGTCAATGAGCAGTTCTTC.

There are many counts of this clonotype. The gene calls are TRBV2 and TRBJ2-1; weak D call: TRBD2 (5 bases). Germline CDR1 and CDR2: SNHLY and FYNNEI. The CDR3 contains 15 residues. V lost 6 bases to trimming and J lost 0 bases, with 12 bases between them. The CDR3, as DNA: TGTGCCAGCAGCGCAGCGGCTCGCTCCTACAATGAGCAGTTCTTC. Translating gives CASSAAARSYNEQFF.

This clonotype came up many times. The chain employs TRBV12-3 or TRBV12-4 and TRBJ2-7; D call uncertain. The length of the CDR3 is 11 residues. The germline V and J ends were trimmed by 3 bases and 3 bases, with 3 bases remaining between them. CDR3 DNA: TGTGCCAGCAGTTTCCACTACGAGCAGTACTTC. Translated, it gives CASSFHYEQYF.

There are many counts of this clonotype. V and J are TRBV5-1 and TRBJ2-5; D call uncertain. The CDR3 sequence is 13 residues long. CDR1 and CDR2 (germline): SGHRS, YFSETQ. V gave up 5 bases and J gave up 5 bases, with 13 bases separating them. CDR3 sequence (DNA): TGCGCCAGCAGGCCAGAAGACGGGGAGACCCAGTACTTC. Amino acid sequence: CASRPEDGETQYF. Combining the CDR3 with reference TRBV5-1 and TRBJ2-5 gives the whole variable domain KAGVTQTPRYLIKTRGQQVTLSCSPISGHRSVSWYQQTPGQGLQFLFEYFSETQRNKGNFPGRFSGRQFSNSRSEMNVSTLELGDSALYLCASRPEDGETQYFGPGTRLLVL.

This clonotype was detected ten times or more. J is TRBJ2-7 and V is TRBV20-1; the match to TRBD2 covers 8 bases. CDR3 size: 14 residues. The ends lost 6 bases at V and 0 bases at J; junction bases unmatched: 7. Germline CDR1 and CDR2: DFQATT and SNEGSKA (reference sequence). The CDR3 DNA reads TGCAGTGCAAGACGGCGGGGGGACTCCTACGAGCAGTACTTC. Its protein is CSARRRGDSYEQYF.

This clonotype was recorded many times. This chain connects TRBV5-1 to TRBJ1-1, with D perhaps matching TRBD1 (6 bases). CDR3 length: 13 amino acids. Germline V CDR1 and CDR2: SGHRS, YFSETQ. Trimming left V 4 bases short and J 7 bases short, with 14 bases between. CDR3 protein: CASSRADRREAFF. DNA for the CDR3: TGCGCCAGCAGCAGGGCAGACAGGCGTGAAGCTTTCTTT.

Many counts were recorded for this clonotype. DNA for the CDR3: TGTGCCACCAGCAGGGGGGGACTAGCCTTTGAGACCCAGTACTTC. Encoded protein: CATSRGGLAFETQYF. The chain carries TRBV15 and TRBJ2-5; 9 nucleotides agree with TRBD2. V shed 3 bases, J shed 5 bases, and the junction held 7 bases outside the gene matches. Germline lookup yields CDR1 LNHNV and CDR2 YYDKDF (reference sequence). The CDR3 runs 15 residues.

A note on this clonotype: Mismatch with germline at one junction end may stem from a read error. J is TRBJ2-2 and V is TRBV9; the match to TRBD2 covers 11 bases. The CDR3 totals 13 residues. Germline loops: CDR1 SGDLS, CDR2 YYNGEE. The CDR3 coding sequence is TGCGCCAGCAACTTTAGCGGGAGGGGGGACCTGTTTTTT. As protein: CASNFSGRGDLFF.